These 3 T cell receptor beta chains were sequenced from one sample in a study of blood T cells in healthy people across ages. Together with a sample-barcoded 5' primer, a J-beta primer mix was included in a second PCR lasting about 7 to 11 cycles. TCRdb re-called the 5' RACE reads with MiXCR, one entry per CDR3 protein. The sample carries around 1,000,000 distinct CDR3 sequences, about 23% recorded once. The sample also formed part of further work on T cells of mothers and their children.

Sequencing was done on a sample of blood. These receptors originate from a girl aged 2-15 years in good health.

This clonotype was found a few times. With a much larger clone just one base away, this may be a read error. Given the absence of the conserved phenylalanine or tryptophan at the CDR3 end, a read error is likely. The chain joins TRBV9 to TRBJ2-5, with D perhaps TRBD2 (6 bases). Deletions cut 3 bases from V and 0 bases from J, with 9 bases between. Germline V gene lookup returns CDR1 SGDLS and CDR2 YYNGEE. CDR3 size: 14 residues. The CDR3 loop reads CASSEGTDQETQYL. The DNA of the CDR3 is TGTGCCAGCAGCGAAGGGACTGACCAAGAGACCCAGTACCTC.

This clonotype turned up a few times. The J gene is TRBJ1-2, the V gene TRBV5-1; 7 nucleotides line up with TRBD1. CDR3 size: 13 residues. With 4 bases clipped from V and 8 bases from J, the junction kept 8 bases outside the gene matches. Looked up from germline, CDR1 is SGHRS and CDR2 is YFSETQ. CDR3 DNA: TGCGCCAGCAGCCTGGAGGGGGCTAGGGGCTACACCTTC. Translation: CASSLEGARGYTF.

J is TRBJ2-5 and V is TRBV12-3 or TRBV12-4; D is perhaps TRBD1 (5 bases). The V end lost 6 bases, the J end lost 4 bases, and 15 bases lay between the germline ends. The CDR3 runs 14 residues. This CDR3 is CASSYRSPGETQYF. The CDR3 DNA sequence: TGTGCCAGCAGCTACAGGTCACCGGGAGAGACCCAGTACTTC.